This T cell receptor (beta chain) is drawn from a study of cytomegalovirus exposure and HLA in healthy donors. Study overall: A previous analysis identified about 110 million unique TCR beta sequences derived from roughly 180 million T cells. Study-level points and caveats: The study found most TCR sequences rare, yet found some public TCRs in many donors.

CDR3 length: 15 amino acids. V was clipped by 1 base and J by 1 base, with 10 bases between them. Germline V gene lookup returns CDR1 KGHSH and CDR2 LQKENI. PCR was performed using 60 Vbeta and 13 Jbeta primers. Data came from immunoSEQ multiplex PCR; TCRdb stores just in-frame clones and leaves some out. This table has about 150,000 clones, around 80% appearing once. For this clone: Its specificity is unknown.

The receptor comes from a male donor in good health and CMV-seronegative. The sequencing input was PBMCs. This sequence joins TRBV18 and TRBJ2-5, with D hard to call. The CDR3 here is CASSPQEVRQETQYF. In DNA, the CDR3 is TGTGCCAGCTCACCACAAGAGGTACGCCAAGAGACCCAGTACTTC. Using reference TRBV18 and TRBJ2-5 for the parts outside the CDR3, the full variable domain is NAGVMQNPRHLVRRRGQEARLRCSPMKGHSHVYWYRQLPEEGLKFMVYLQKENIIDESGMPKERFSAEFPKEGPSILRIQQVVRGDSAAYFCASSPQEVRQETQYFGPGTRLLVL.